This paragraph covers one T cell receptor (beta chain) sequence. The sample is drawn from a study of identical twins. TCRdb called the 5' RACE reads again in MiXCR, with one record for every CDR3 protein. Found here are approximately 620,000 distinct CDR3 sequences, 8.6% of them singletons; the top ten hold approximately 0.96%. The CDR3 spans 17 residues. Germline CDR1 SGHTA, CDR2 FQGNSA. The V and J ends lost 2 bases and 1 base, in that order; junction bases with no gene match: 9. A further study also used this sample, focusing on yellow fever vaccine responses in identical twins.

This chain links TRBV7-2 with TRBJ1-1, with 8 nucleotides matching TRBD1. The clonotype comes from a woman between 18 and 30 years old in good health. Specimen: PBMCs. CDR3 sequence reads: CASSLYSRGQGNTEAFF. The CDR3 bases are TGTGCCAGCAGCTTATATTCCCGTGGACAGGGGAACACTGAAGCTTTCTTT.